A single sample is the source of the 16 T cell receptor beta chains below, sequenced in a study of PD-1 blockade in mismatch repair-deficient tumors. Profiled with immunoSEQ multiplex PCR; TCRdb holds only in-frame clones, not every one. The table shows roughly 130,000 clones, with roughly 86% occurring only once. The material sequenced was peripheral blood, taken approximately 71 weeks after starting pembrolizumab. These receptors came from an adult with mismatch repair-deficient cancer.

The chain has TRBV9 and TRBJ2-1; possibly TRBD2 for D (6 bases). Germline CDR1 and CDR2: SGDLS and YYNGEE. V lost 0 bases, J lost 9 bases, and 13 bases lay in between. This CDR3 spans 14 amino acids. The CDR3, as DNA: TGTGCCAGCAGCGTAGGACGGGAGCGCATTGAGCAGTTCTTC. Protein: CASSVGRERIEQFF.

The rearrangement links TRBV27 to TRBJ2-6; the D gene could be TRBD1 or TRBD2 (5 bases each). Trimming took off 3 bases at V and 0 bases at J, with 15 bases between the two ends. This CDR3 is 18 amino acids long. Germline loops: CDR1 MNHEY, CDR2 SMNVEV (reference sequence). The CDR3 DNA reads as TGTGCCAGCAGTTTTTCTCACGGGGCCAGCTCTGGGGCCAACGTCCTGACTTTC. Translation: CASSFSHGASSGANVLTF.

The rearrangement uses TRBV9 and TRBJ2-1; TRBD2 aligns across 14 bases. Trimming cost V 0 bases and J 8 bases; bases outside gene matches: 7. Looked up from germline, CDR1 is SGDLS and CDR2 is YYNGEE. This CDR3 is built from 17 residues. The CDR3 is CASSVVGTSGSNYEQFF. DNA for the CDR3: TGTGCCAGCAGCGTAGTCGGGACTAGCGGGAGTAACTATGAGCAGTTCTTC.

This clone appeared a single time. V and J are TRBV19 and TRBJ1-4, with D tentatively TRBD1 (5 bases). V lost 3 bases and J lost 7, with 12 bases in between. The germline gives CDR1 LNHDA, CDR2 SQIVND (reference sequence). This CDR3 has 14 residues. CDR3 region: CASSISGLTEKLFF. The CDR3 DNA follows: TGTGCCAGTAGTATTTCGGGGCTGACTGAAAAACTGTTTTTT.

The chain carries TRBV7-9 and TRBJ2-7; 9 bases are shared with TRBD2. The CDR3 contains 14 residues. Germline CDR1 SEHNR, CDR2 FQNEAQ (reference sequence). Trimming cost V 3 bases and J 2 bases; bases outside gene matches: 2. The CDR3 DNA reads TGTGCCAGCAGCTTTAGCGGGAGTGCCTACGAGCAGTACTTC. It is translated as CASSFSGSAYEQYF.

The V gene is TRBV4-3, the J gene TRBJ2-2; no definite D call. V gave up 0 bases and J gave up 6 bases, with 14 bases separating them. This CDR3 contains 16 residues. Germline CDR1 and CDR2: LGHNA and YSLEER. The CDR3 DNA reads as TGCGCCAGCAGCCAAGAGTGGAGCCAGCCGCCCGGGGAGCTGTTTTTT. Translating gives CASSQEWSQPPGELFF.

This rearrangement joins TRBV2 to TRBJ1-1; D call uncertain. The length of the CDR3 is 14 residues. Trimming took off 6 bases at V and 4 bases at J, with 15 bases between the two ends. Germline V CDR1 and CDR2: SNHLY, FYNNEI. As DNA, the CDR3 is TGTGCCAGCAGAGAACCAGCAAGCGGCACTGAAGCTTTCTTT. Its translation: CASREPASGTEAFF.

This clone was seen more than once but under ten times. The chain couples TRBV19 to TRBJ1-2, with a possible D match to TRBD1 (5 bases). V lost 5 bases to trimming and J lost 10 bases, with 14 bases between them. Germline CDR1 is LNHDA and CDR2 is SQIVND (reference sequence). CDR3 length equals 12 residues. CDR3 residues: CASSPRDRIYTF. The CDR3 bases are TGTGCCAGTAGTCCGCGGGACCGCATCTACACCTTC.

This clone has just one count. The chain is built from TRBV29-1 and TRBJ1-2; D is unclear. Germline CDR1 and CDR2: SQVTM and ANQGSEA. The V and J ends lost 2 bases and 3 bases respectively, with 13 bases between them. The CDR3 runs 14 residues. The CDR3 is CSVEIRELHYGYTF. In nucleotides, the CDR3 is TGCAGCGTTGAAATCAGAGAGTTACACTATGGCTACACCTTC.

The genes are TRBV7-6 and TRBJ2-7; possibly TRBD1 for D (6 bases). CDR3 length: 15 residues. CDR1 and CDR2 from the germline V gene are SGHVS and FNYEAQ. V shed 7 bases and J shed 0 bases, with 16 bases lying between them. CDR3 DNA: TGTGCCAGCACCCTAACAGGGACGAGCTCCTACGAGCAGTACTTC. It translates to CASTLTGTSSYEQYF.

The V call is TRBV6-6, the J call TRBJ1-2; D gene ambiguous. CDR3 length: 15 amino acids. Trimming cost V 4 bases and J 4 bases, with 16 bases left between them. Germline CDR1 MNHNY, CDR2 SVGAGI (reference sequence). The CDR3 spells CASSSARHPAYGYTF. DNA of the CDR3: TGTGCCAGCAGTTCCGCCAGACACCCAGCCTATGGCTACACCTTC.

The gene calls are TRBV5-4 and TRBJ2-6; 9 positions match TRBD1. CDR1 is SGHNT and CDR2 is YYREEE in the germline V gene (reference sequence). V lost 2 bases to trimming and J lost 0 bases; unmatched junction nucleotides: 6. The CDR3 is made up of 18 amino acids. CDR3 in DNA: TGTGCCAGCAGCTTAAGGGACAGGGTAAGCTCTGGGGCCAACGTCCTGACTTTC. It translates to CASSLRDRVSSGANVLTF.

The genes are TRBV19 and TRBJ1-1; TRBD1 is a possible D gene (6 bases). The CDR3 covers 13 residues. In germline, CDR1 is LNHDA, CDR2 SQIVND (reference sequence). Trimming stripped 4 bases from V and 8 bases from J, with 14 bases between. CDR3 residues: CASSTVLGQEAFF. Here the CDR3 DNA reads TGTGCCAGTAGTACCGTCCTCGGACAGGAAGCTTTCTTT. The full variable domain, rest sourced from reference TRBV19 and TRBJ1-1, is DGGITQSPKYLFRKEGQNVTLSCEQNLNHDAMYWYRQDPGQGLRLIYYSQIVNDFQKGDIAEGYSVSREKKESFPLTVTSAQKNPTAFYLCASSTVLGQEAFFGQGTRLTVV.

The V gene is TRBV2, the J gene TRBJ2-7; 9 positions match TRBD1. With 8 bases clipped from V and 2 bases from J, the junction kept 1 base outside the gene matches. The CDR3 length is 12 residues. Germline loops: CDR1 SNHLY, CDR2 FYNNEI. In DNA, the CDR3 is TGTGCCAGCTGGACAGGGGCCTACGAGCAGTACTTC. Its protein product is CASWTGAYEQYF.

The genes are TRBV7-9 and TRBJ2-1; the D gene is possibly TRBD1 (5 bases). V lost 1 base, J lost 7 bases, and 8 bases lay in between. CDR3 length equals 13 residues. CDR1 SEHNR and CDR2 FQNEAQ come from the germline V gene (reference sequence). The CDR3 DNA reads as TGTGCCAGCAGCTTAGTAGCAGGGAATGAGCAGTTCTTC. Amino acid sequence: CASSLVAGNEQFF. The complete variable domain, with remaining parts taken from reference TRBV7-9 and TRBJ2-1, reads DTGVSQNPRHKITKRGQNVTFRCDPISEHNRLYWYRQTLGQGPEFLTYFQNEAQLEKSRLLSDRFSAERPKGSFSTLEIQRTEQGDSAMYLCASSLVAGNEQFFGPGTRLTVL.

This clone came up a few times. This chain joins TRBV6-5 and TRBJ1-2; 9 bases line up with TRBD1. The CDR3 is made up of 14 amino acids. Germline CDR1 is MNHEY and CDR2 is SVGAGI. V was clipped by 7 bases and J by 8 bases; unmatched bases: 11. The CDR3 nucleotides read TGTGCCAGCACCCCAGGAACAGGGGGCTGGGGCTACACCTTC. This encodes CASTPGTGGWGYTF.